The 8 T cell receptor beta chains listed next were all sequenced from one sample in a study of cytomegalovirus exposure and HLA in healthy donors. The PCR employed 60 Vbeta primers together with 13 Jbeta primers. The assay was immunoSEQ multiplex PCR, and TCRdb's table has in-frame clones only and misses some. This sample carries some 100,000 clones, roughly 70% of them seen once, and the ten largest clones take roughly 8%. Sequenced material: PBMCs. These receptors originate from a man aged 40-49 years in good health and CMV-seronegative.

The J gene is TRBJ2-7, the V gene TRBV6-5; D perhaps matches TRBD2 (7 bases). The CDR3 is made up of 14 amino acids. Germline lookup yields CDR1 MNHEY and CDR2 SVGAGI. V lost 6 bases to trimming and J lost 4 bases, with 16 bases between them. The CDR3 here is CASSRAGALYEQYF. As DNA, the CDR3 is TGTGCCAGCAGCCGGGCGGGGGCTCTTTACGAGCAGTACTTC.

The rearrangement links TRBV29-1 to TRBJ2-2; 9 positions match TRBD1. CDR1 SQVTM and CDR2 ANQGSEA come from the germline V gene. CDR3 length equals 15 residues. After removal of 3 bases from V and 1 base from J, the junction contained 3 bases not matched to a gene. The CDR3: CSVDGTGRNTGELFF. The CDR3, as DNA: TGCAGCGTTGATGGGACAGGGAGGAACACCGGGGAGCTGTTTTTT.

The J gene is TRBJ1-4, the V gene TRBV19, with D possibly matching TRBD1 (6 bases). Trimming shortened V by 5 bases and J by 8 bases, and 15 bases separated the two germline ends. CDR1 and CDR2 from the germline V gene are LNHDA and SQIVND (reference sequence). The length of the CDR3 is 14 residues. Here the CDR3 DNA reads TGTGCCAGTAGTCAGCCTAGTGGGGGCGAAAAACTGTTTTTT. It encodes CASSQPSGGEKLFF.

This chain links TRBV11-3 with TRBJ2-7; 10 nucleotides match TRBD2. Germline V CDR1 and CDR2: SGHNT, YENEEA. Germline trimming cut 3 bases from V and 1 base from J; bases unmatched to any gene: 12. The CDR3 has 18 residues. The CDR3 bases are TGTGCCAGCAGCTTTCCCGCGGAGGGGACTAGCGAGTCCTACGAGCAGTACTTC. Encoded protein: CASSFPAEGTSESYEQYF. The entire variable domain, with the rest obtained from reference TRBV11-3 and TRBJ2-7, is as follows: EAGVVQSPRYKIIEKKQPVAFWCNPISGHNTLYWYLQNLGQGPELLIRYENEEAVDDSQLPKDRFSAERLKGVDSTLKIQPAELGDSAVYLCASSFPAEGTSESYEQYFGPGTRLTVT.

The rearrangement joins TRBV4-3 to TRBJ2-2, with D maybe TRBD2 (5 bases). The V and J ends lost 0 bases and 4 bases respectively, with 12 bases between them. Germline V gene sequence: CDR1 LGHNA, CDR2 YSLEER. The CDR3 is 16 residues long. The CDR3 is CASSQERLRATGELFF. The CDR3 DNA follows: TGCGCCAGCAGCCAAGAGAGGTTGAGGGCCACCGGGGAGCTGTTTTTT.

A single count supports this clone. This chain uses TRBV1 with TRBJ2-1; the D call in the table, TRBD2, was not verified against the DNA. TRBV1 constitutes a pseudogene. This CDR3 is 17 amino acids long. CDR3 coding DNA: TGCACCAGCAGCCAAGTCGGGGTCAGCCAAGCCTACAATGAGCAGTTCTTC. This sequence encodes CTSSQVGVSQAYNEQFF.

The genes are TRBV13 and TRBJ2-1; TRBD1 aligns across 7 bases. Germline V CDR1 and CDR2: PRHDT, FYEKMQ (reference sequence). This CDR3 is built from 15 residues. V trimming: 5 bases; J trimming: 3 bases; junction bases outside the gene matches: 7. CDR3 sequence (DNA): TGTGCCAGCAGCCCCGGGACAGCCTTCTACAATGAGCAGTTCTTC. It is translated as CASSPGTAFYNEQFF.

In its sample, this clone was seen once. The chain combines TRBV18 with TRBJ1-6; a possible D gene is TRBD1 (6 bases). The CDR3 covers 14 residues. The V gene lost 1 base and the J gene lost 8 bases, with 9 bases spanning the gap. In germline, CDR1 is KGHSH, CDR2 LQKENI. The CDR3 DNA follows: TGTGCCAGCTCACCACAGGGGGGGGATTCACCCCTCCACTTT. It translates to CASSPQGGDSPLHF.